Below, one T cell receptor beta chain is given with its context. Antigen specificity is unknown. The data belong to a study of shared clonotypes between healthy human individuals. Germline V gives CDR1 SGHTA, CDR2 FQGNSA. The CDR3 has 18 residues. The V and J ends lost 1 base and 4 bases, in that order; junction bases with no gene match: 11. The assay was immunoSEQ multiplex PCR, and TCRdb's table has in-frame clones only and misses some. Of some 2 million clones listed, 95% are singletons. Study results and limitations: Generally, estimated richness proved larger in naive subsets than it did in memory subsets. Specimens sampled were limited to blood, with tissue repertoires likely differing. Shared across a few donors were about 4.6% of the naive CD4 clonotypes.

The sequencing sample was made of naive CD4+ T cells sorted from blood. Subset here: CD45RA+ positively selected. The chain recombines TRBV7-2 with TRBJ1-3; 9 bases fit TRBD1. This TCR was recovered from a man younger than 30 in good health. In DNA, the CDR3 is TGTGCCAGCAGCTTAGTAGGGGGTGGACAGGGGACGGGAAACACCATATATTTT. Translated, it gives CASSLVGGGQGTGNTIYF.